This T cell receptor (beta chain) was profiled in a study of blood T cells in healthy people across ages (dated by TCRdb to between 2014 and 2016). For the study in its entirety: In model experiments, template switching captured about one uniquely barcoded TCR beta cDNA molecule for every two T cells. The study measured age-related changes in TCR beta repertoire diversity using deep sequencing normalized with unique cDNA molecular identifiers. Donors of different ages were randomly distributed across sequencing lanes to avoid experimental bias. The donors were divided into four age groups: young (average 16 years), middle-aged (about 39), aged (roughly 66) and long-lived (roughly 86). For two donors (one aged 18 to 30 and one aged 80 or older), the study analyzed two additional independent replicas of 1 million unique cDNA reads from the same blood draw.

Trimming removed 3 bases from V and 13 bases from J, leaving 21 bases between the germline ends. CDR1 and CDR2 (DFQATT, SNEGSKA) derive from the germline V gene (reference sequence). From the cysteine through the phenylalanine, the CDR3 covers 13 amino acids. The kept DNA is CDR3 alone, 39 bases in frame from the first base. Turning to this clonotype: There is no known antigen for this receptor. No quality values exist for individual bases; no much larger clone is one base distant.

Study-level results and caveats: The long-lived group showed more naive CD4+ T cells, fewer expanded clones and increased TCR diversity than the aged group, suggesting age selection. Observed TCR beta diversity per million T cells fell roughly linearly with age, and a significant reduction was already apparent by age around 39. There was a strong correlation between observed TCR beta diversity and the percentage of naive T cells measured by flow cytometry. Because donor CMV infection status was unknown, age-related changes in expanded clonotypes were potentially confounded. Bulk unsorted PBMC profiling prevented conclusive comparison of naive and antigen-experienced compartments. Total diversity estimates from one million sequenced T cells were considered lower bounds and underestimates.

Systemically healthy Caucasian individuals from Russia, some 38 in total and aged roughly 6 to 100 years, were included as donors. Each donor gave ten milliliters of peripheral blood, collected into EDTA-treated Vacutainer tubes. Ficoll-Paque density-gradient centrifugation was used to isolate PBMCs, with at least 7 million per sample. Trizol reagent was used to extract total RNA from the PBMCs, yielding at least 6 micrograms per sample. For every donor, flow cytometry on a PBMC aliquot measured the percentage of naive CD45RAhigh/CD27high T cells. The library was built by means of 5' RACE. Instrument on record: Illumina HiSeq 2500. A second PCR of roughly 7 to 11 cycles was performed with a sample-barcoded 5' primer and a J-beta primer mix. Each TCR beta cDNA molecule received a unique molecular identifier from a template-switch 5' adaptor carrying 12 random nucleotides. Each sample yielded at least 2.5 million CDR3-containing paired-end reads. All of the RNA was converted into first-strand cDNA using the Mint cDNA synthesis kit, with a TRBC-specific oligonucleotide serving as the primer. After uracil-DNA glycosylase treatment, a first 18-cycle PCR used universal primers M1SS and BC2_uni_R on all cDNA. As for the original processing: Normalization of each sample was performed by random selection of 1 million high-quality reads, each carrying a distinct molecular identifier. Instead of being binned into consensus sequences, reads that shared molecular identifiers were thrown out. MiTCR, with a Q25 quality threshold and the strictest error-elimination algorithm, was used for CDR3 identification, clonotype clustering and error correction. A nonparametric unseen species model with Euler transformation was used to estimate lower-bound total TCR beta diversity. TCRdb reran the public reads through fastp at Q25 and MiXCR, keeping productive beta chains. When rows share a CDR3 protein, they turn into one entry using the most common DNA and genes. The V and J calls follow TCRdb's processing rather than the paper's. The sample table contains around 1,500,000 distinct CDR3 sequences; only one count was recorded for around 39% of them. Clones ranked in the top ten supply roughly 7.7% of the sample.

Input material: blood. The sequence was obtained from a woman under 30 in good health. Recombination connected TRBV20-1 to TRBJ2-5; TRBD1 might be the D gene, on 6 matching bases. The CDR3 region has the sequence CSARPQMGAGRYF. The DNA is TGCAGTGCTAGGCCCCAAATGGGGGCAGGGCGGTACTTC.